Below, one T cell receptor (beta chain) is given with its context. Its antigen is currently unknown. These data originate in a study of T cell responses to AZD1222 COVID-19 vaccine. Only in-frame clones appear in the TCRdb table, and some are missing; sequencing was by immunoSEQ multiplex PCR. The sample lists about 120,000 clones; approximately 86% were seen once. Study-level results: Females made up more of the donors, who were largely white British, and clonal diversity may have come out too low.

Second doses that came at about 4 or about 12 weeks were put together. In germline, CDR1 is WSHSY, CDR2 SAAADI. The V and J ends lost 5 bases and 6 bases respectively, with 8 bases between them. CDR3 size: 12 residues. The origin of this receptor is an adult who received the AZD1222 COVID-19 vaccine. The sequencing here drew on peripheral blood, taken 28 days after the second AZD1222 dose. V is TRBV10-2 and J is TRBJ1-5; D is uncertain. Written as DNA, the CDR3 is TGCGCCAGCAGTCCTCCGAGTCAGCCCCAGCATTTT. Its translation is CASSPPSQPQHF.